One sample yielded the 10 T cell receptor beta chains listed below, sequenced in a study of CD8+ T cells in alopecia areata. After isolation, RNA underwent reverse transcription to generate cDNA as the sequencing template. Profiling relied on immunoSEQ multiplex PCR, and the TCRdb table lists in-frame clones only, not all of them. The repertoire holds about 250,000 clones, with around 67% as singletons. The sequences come from CD4+ T cells sorted from blood, collected at week 0. These receptors all come from a human donor with alopecia areata.

The chain combines TRBV11-2 with TRBJ1-5, with TRBD1 as a possible D gene (6 bases). CDR3 size: 17 residues. V was shortened by 1 base and J by 4 bases, with 17 bases between the two germline ends. Germline CDR1 reads SGHAT; CDR2 reads FQNNGV. The CDR3 DNA is TGTGCCAGCAGCTTAGTTGATTCGGGACACCCTAATCAGCCCCAGCATTTT. It encodes CASSLVDSGHPNQPQHF.

The rearrangement links TRBV14 to TRBJ2-3, with no clear D. Per the germline V gene, CDR1 is SGHDN and CDR2 is FVKESK. V was shortened by 1 base and J by 2 bases, with 4 bases between the two germline ends. The CDR3 runs to 13 residues. The CDR3 here is CASSQVDTDTQYF. The CDR3 DNA reads as TGTGCCAGCAGCCAAGTCGACACAGATACGCAGTATTTT.

In its sample, this clone was seen a few times. This sequence joins TRBV29-1 and TRBJ1-2, with D unclear. The V and J ends lost 3 bases and 4 bases respectively, with 6 bases between them. The CDR3 covers 11 residues. The germline V gene has CDR1 SQVTM and CDR2 ANQGSEA. In nucleotides, the CDR3 is TGCAGCGTTGACCGAACCTATGGCTACACCTTC. Amino acid sequence: CSVDRTYGYTF. The whole variable domain, remainder taken from reference TRBV29-1 and TRBJ1-2, is SAVISQKPSRDICQRGTSLTIQCQVDSQVTMMFWYRQQPGQSLTLIATANQGSEATYESGFVIDKFPISRPNLTFSTLTVSNMSPEDSSIYLCSVDRTYGYTFGSGTRLTVV.

V is TRBV7-9 and J is TRBJ1-2; D perhaps matches TRBD1 (6 bases). V was pared by 8 bases and J by 1 base, with 20 bases between. This CDR3 is 16 amino acids long. The germline V gene has CDR1 SEHNR and CDR2 FQNEAQ (reference sequence). The DNA for the CDR3 is TGTGCCAGCCTCCCTTTAGGGGCAGGGGTTAACTATGGCTACACCTTC. The encoded protein is CASLPLGAGVNYGYTF.

The gene calls are TRBV5-1 and TRBJ2-6; either TRBD1 or TRBD2 may fit D (5 bases each). Per the germline V gene, CDR1 is SGHRS and CDR2 is YFSETQ. The CDR3 is 18 residues long. Trimming left V 0 bases short and J 0 bases short, with 13 bases between. The CDR3 sequence: CASSLVGTAGSGANVLTF. In nucleotides, the CDR3 is TGCGCCAGCAGCTTGGTCGGGACGGCGGGCTCTGGGGCCAACGTCCTGACTTTC.

The chain joins TRBV7-6 to TRBJ1-2, with D hard to call. Germline V gene lookup returns CDR1 SGHVS and CDR2 FNYEAQ. V lost 0 bases to trimming and J lost 0 bases, with 17 bases between them. The CDR3 consists of 18 residues. CDR3 residues: CASSLALGALDPNYGYTF. Here the CDR3 DNA reads TGTGCCAGCAGCTTAGCGCTGGGAGCCCTCGACCCTAACTATGGCTACACCTTC.

The V and J genes are TRBV2 and TRBJ2-3; no reliable D call. The CDR3 spans 14 residues. Germline CDR1 is SNHLY and CDR2 is FYNNEI. V lost 7 bases to trimming and J lost 1 base, with 12 bases between them. CDR3 sequence (DNA): TGTGCCAGCACTGGGTCGGGTGGCACAGATACGCAGTATTTT. Protein sequence: CASTGSGGTDTQYF.

The chain has TRBV29-1 and TRBJ2-6; D gene uncertain. V lost 8 bases and J 0 bases, leaving 5 bases between the germline ends. This CDR3 region has 12 residues. Per germline, CDR1 SQVTM and CDR2 ANQGSEA. The CDR3 DNA is TGCAGCTCAGTCTCTGGGGCCAACGTCCTGACTTTC. Translated, it gives CSSVSGANVLTF.

This clone was seen a few times. Distinct nucleotide sequences in the sample also encode this CDR3. The chain combines TRBV27 with TRBJ1-1, with D possibly being TRBD1 (6 bases). The CDR3 is 13 amino acids. Per germline, CDR1 MNHEY and CDR2 SMNVEV (reference sequence). Trimming took off 6 bases at V and 0 bases at J, with 8 bases between the two ends. The CDR3 loop is CASRDSMNTEAFF. Here the CDR3 DNA reads TGTGCCAGCAGGGACAGTATGAACACTGAAGCTTTCTTT.

This clone has only one observation. The chain links TRBV5-6 to TRBJ2-7; D ambiguous. The CDR3 extends over 11 amino acids. Trimming stripped 0 bases from V and 7 bases from J, with 5 bases between. Germline values: CDR1 SGHDT, CDR2 YYEEEE. CDR3 in DNA: TGTGCCAGCAGCTTGGTGTCAGAGCAGTACTTC. Protein sequence: CASSLVSEQYF.